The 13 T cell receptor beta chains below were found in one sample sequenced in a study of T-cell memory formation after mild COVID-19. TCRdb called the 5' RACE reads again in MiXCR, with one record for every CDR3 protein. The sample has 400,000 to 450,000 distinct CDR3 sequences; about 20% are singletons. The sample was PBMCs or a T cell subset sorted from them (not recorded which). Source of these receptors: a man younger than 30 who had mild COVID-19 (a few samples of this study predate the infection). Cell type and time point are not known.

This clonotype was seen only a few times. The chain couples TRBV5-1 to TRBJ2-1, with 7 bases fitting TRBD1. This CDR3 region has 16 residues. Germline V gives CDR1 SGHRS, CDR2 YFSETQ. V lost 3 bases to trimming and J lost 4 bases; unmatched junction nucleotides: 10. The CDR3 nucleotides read TGCGCCAGCAGCTCCGACAGGGAAGGTTGGTACAATGAGCAGTTCTTC. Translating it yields CASSSDREGWYNEQFF.

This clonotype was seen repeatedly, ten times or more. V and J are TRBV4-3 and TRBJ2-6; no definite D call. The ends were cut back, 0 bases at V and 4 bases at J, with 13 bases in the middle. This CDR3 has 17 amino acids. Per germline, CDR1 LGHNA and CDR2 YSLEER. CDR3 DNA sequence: TGCGCCAGCAGCCAAGATCTGAAAGGTTCCGGGGCCAACGTCCTGACTTTC. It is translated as CASSQDLKGSGANVLTF.

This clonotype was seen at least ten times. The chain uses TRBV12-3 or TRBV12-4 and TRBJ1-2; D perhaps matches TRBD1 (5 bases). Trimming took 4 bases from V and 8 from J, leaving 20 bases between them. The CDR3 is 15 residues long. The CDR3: CASSSRRGSSKGYTF. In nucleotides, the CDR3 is TGTGCCAGCAGTTCCCGGAGGGGCAGCAGCAAAGGCTACACCTTC.

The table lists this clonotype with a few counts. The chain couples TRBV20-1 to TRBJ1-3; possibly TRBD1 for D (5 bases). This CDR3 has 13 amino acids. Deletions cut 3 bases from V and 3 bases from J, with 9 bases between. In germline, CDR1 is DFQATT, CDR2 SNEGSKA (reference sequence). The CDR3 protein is CSASPGNGNTIYF. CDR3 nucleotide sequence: TGCAGTGCTAGTCCAGGGAATGGAAACACCATATATTTT.

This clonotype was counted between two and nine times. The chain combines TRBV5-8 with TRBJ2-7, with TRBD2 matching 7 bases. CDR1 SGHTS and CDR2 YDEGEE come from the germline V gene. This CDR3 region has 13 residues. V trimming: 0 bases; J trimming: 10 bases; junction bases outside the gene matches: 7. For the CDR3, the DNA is TGTGCCAGCAGCTTGGGACGCCTAGCGGTTCAGTACTTC. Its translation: CASSLGRLAVQYF. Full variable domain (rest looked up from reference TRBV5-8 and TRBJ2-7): EAGVTQSPTHLIKTRGQQATLRCSPISGHTSVYWYQQALGLGLQFLLWYDEGEERNRGNFPPRFSGRQFPNYSSELNVNALELEDSALYLCASSLGRLAVQYFGPGTRLTVT.

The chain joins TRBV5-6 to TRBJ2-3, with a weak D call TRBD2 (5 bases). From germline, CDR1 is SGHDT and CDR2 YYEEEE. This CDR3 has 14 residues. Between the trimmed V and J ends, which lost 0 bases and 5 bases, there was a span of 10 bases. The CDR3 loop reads CASSLAGRGDTQYF. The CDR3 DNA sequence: TGTGCCAGCAGCTTGGCCGGACGGGGAGATACGCAGTATTTT. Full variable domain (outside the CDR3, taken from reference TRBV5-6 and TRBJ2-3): DAGVTQSPTHLIKTRGQQVTLRCSPKSGHDTVSWYQQALGQGPQFIFQYYEEEERQRGNFPDRFSGHQFPNYSSELNVNALLLGDSALYLCASSLAGRGDTQYFGPGTRLTVL.

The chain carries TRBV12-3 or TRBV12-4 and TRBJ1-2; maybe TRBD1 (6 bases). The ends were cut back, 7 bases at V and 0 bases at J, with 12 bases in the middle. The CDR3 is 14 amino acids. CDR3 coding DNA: TGTGCCAGCACCCTGGACAGTCCTAACTATGGCTACACCTTC. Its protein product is CASTLDSPNYGYTF.

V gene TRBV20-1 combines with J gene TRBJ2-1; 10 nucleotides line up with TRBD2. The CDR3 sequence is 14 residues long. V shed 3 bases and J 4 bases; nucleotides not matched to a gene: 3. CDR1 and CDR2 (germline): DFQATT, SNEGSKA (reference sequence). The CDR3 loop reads CSARPSGGYNEQFF. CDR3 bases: TGCAGTGCTAGGCCTAGCGGGGGTTACAATGAGCAGTTCTTC.

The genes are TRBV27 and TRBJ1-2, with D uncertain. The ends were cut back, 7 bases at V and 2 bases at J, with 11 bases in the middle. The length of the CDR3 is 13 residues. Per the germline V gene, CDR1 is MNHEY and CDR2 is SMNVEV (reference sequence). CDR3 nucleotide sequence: TGTGCCAGCAAGCTGGGGTCCAACTATGGCTACACCTTC. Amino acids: CASKLGSNYGYTF.

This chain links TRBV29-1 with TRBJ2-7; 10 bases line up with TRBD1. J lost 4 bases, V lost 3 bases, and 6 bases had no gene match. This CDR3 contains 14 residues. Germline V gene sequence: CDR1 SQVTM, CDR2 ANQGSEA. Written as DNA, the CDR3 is TGCAGCGTTGAGGGGACAGGGGACGATTACGAGCAGTACTTC. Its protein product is CSVEGTGDDYEQYF.

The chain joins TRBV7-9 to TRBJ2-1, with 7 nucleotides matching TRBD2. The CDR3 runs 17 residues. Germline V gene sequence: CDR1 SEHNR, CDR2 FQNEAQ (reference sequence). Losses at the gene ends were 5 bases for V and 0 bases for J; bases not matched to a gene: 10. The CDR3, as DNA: TGTGCCAGCAGCCGTACTGGTCTAGCGGTCTCCTACAATGAGCAGTTCTTC. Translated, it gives CASSRTGLAVSYNEQFF.

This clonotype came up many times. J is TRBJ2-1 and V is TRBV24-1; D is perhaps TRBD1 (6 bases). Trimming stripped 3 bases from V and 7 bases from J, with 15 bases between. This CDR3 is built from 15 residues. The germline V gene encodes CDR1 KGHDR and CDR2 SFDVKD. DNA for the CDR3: TGTGCCACCAGTGATGTTATTACAGGGTTAAATGAGCAGTTCTTC. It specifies CATSDVITGLNEQFF.

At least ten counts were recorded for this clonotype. CDR3 amino acids: CASSQGGGEQYF. The CDR3 DNA reads TGCGCCAGCAGCCAAGGGGGGGGCGAGCAGTACTTC. The J gene is TRBJ2-7, the V gene TRBV4-3, with TRBD2 matching over 7 bases. V was pared by 1 base and J by 6 bases, with 0 bases of the junction left unmatched. Per the germline V gene, CDR1 is LGHNA and CDR2 is YSLEER. This CDR3 spans 12 amino acids.